Listed below are T cell receptor beta chains from one sample, sequenced in a study of graft-versus-host responses after intestinal transplantation. Using immunoSEQ multiplex PCR, the repertoire was profiled, and TCRdb retains in-frame clones only, with some absent. Of tens of thousands of clones listed, roughly 44% are singletons. The sample consisted of alloreactive CD8+ T cells from a mixed lymphocyte reaction culture, taken before transplantation. These receptor sequences come from a human patient who was an organ donor for intestinal transplantation. Each CDR3 is given with its conserved first and last residue. Each record gives: J gene, V gene, D gene, clone size, CDR3 DNA, CDR3 protein. A D gene is named only where the DNA matches it firmly. Only some rows state a clone size, as once, few, many or a class for expanded clones.

TRBJ1-2 TRBV18 TRBD1 - TGTGCCAGCTCACCTTTTACAGGGGACATTGGTGGCTACACCTTC CASSPFTGDIGGYTF
TRBJ2-7 TRBV4-3 - - TGCGCCAGCAGCCAAGGACCCCCTTCGGGAGCGAATTACGAGCAGTACTTC CASSQGPPSGANYEQYF
TRBJ2-7 TRBV4-3 - medium-sized TGCGCCAGATTTACCGTAAGAGCGGATACGCGCTACGAGCAGTACTTC CARFTVRADTRYEQYF
TRBJ2-5 TRBV27 TRBD1 - TGTGCCAGCAGTCAACTTAGGGACAGGGCAGAGACCCAGTACTTC CASSQLRDRAETQYF
TRBJ1-1 TRBV5-6 - - TGTGCCAGCAGCCAAACCACGATGAACACTGAAGCTTTCTTT CASSQTTMNTEAFF
TRBJ1-2 TRBV6-1 - - TGTGCCAGCAGTCCCCAATTACCCTATGGCTACACCTTC CASSPQLPYGYTF
TRBJ2-7 TRBV6-5 TRBD2 few TGTGCCAGCAGTTTGGTGGCGGGAGGGCCTGACGAGCAGTACTTC CASSLVAGGPDEQYF
TRBJ2-7 TRBV20-1 - medium-sized TGCAGTGCTGACCAGACGTACGAGCAGTACTTC CSADQTYEQYF
TRBJ2-3 TRBV5-6 - - TGTGCCAGCAGCTTGTCGAGGGTCGCAGATACGCAGTATTTT CASSLSRVADTQYF
TRBJ1-2 TRBV18 - - TGTGCCAGCTCACCACGGGTCAGGAACTATGGCTACACCTTC CASSPRVRNYGYTF
TRBJ1-1 TRBV4-1 - - TGCGCCAGCAGCCAAATACGCAGAGGGAAAGAAGCTTTCTTT CASSQIRRGKEAFF
TRBJ1-2 TRBV14 - few TGTGCCAGCAGCCAAGAAGGTTTCCCGGGCAACTATGGCTACACCTTC CASSQEGFPGNYGYTF
TRBJ2-1 TRBV27 - - TGTGCCAGCATAGGGGGTAGTAACGCCTACAATGAGCAGTTCTTC CASIGGSNAYNEQFF
TRBJ2-7 TRBV7-2 - - TGTGCCAGCAGCTTACTAGCGAGCTCCTACGAGCAGTACTTC CASSLLASSYEQYF
TRBJ1-2 TRBV29-1 - once TGCAGCGTTGAAGATACAGGATACTATTATGGCTACACCTTC CSVEDTGYYYGYTF
TRBJ2-7 TRBV15 - - TGTGCCACCAGCAGAGCCGAGGGGGTCACCTACGAGCAGTACTTC CATSRAEGVTYEQYF
TRBJ2-7 TRBV18 - - TGTGCCAGCTCACGGTTCGCAGGGCTCTACGAGCAGTACTTC CASSRFAGLYEQYF
TRBJ1-2 TRBV4-1 - - TGCGCCAGCAGCCACGCGTATTCCCCCTATGGCTACACCTTC CASSHAYSPYGYTF
TRBJ2-2 TRBV5-6 TRBD1 - TGTGCCAGCGGGAGGTCGGACAGGGCAAACACCGGGGAGCTGTTTTTT CASGRSDRANTGELFF
TRBJ1-3 TRBV6-1 - - TGTGCCAGCAGGGACTCTGGAAACACCATATATTTT CASRDSGNTIYF
TRBJ1-2 TRBV7-7 - - TGTGCCAGCAGCTCCAGAGGTAAGTGCCGAAAGATCTATGGCTACACCTTC CASSSRGKCRKIYGYTF
TRBJ2-5 TRBV7-2 - - TGTGCCAGCAGCCAGCAAGAGACCCAGTACTTC CASSQQETQYF
TRBJ1-3 TRBV5-1 - once TGCGCCAGCAGCTTGGTGCCTCAGGGCCCCTTCTCTGGAAACACCATATATTTT CASSLVPQGPFSGNTIYF
TRBJ2-5 TRBV13 - - TGTGCCAGCAGCTTAGGGGCGGACCAAGAGACCCAGTACTTC CASSLGADQETQYF
TRBJ2-7 TRBV7-2 TRBD1 few TGTGCCAGCAGCCAACTACAGGGGCTGCCGTACGAGCAGTACTTC CASSQLQGLPYEQYF
TRBJ1-5 TRBV18 - few TGTGCCAGCTCACCACTAATGGGACTTCTCAATCAGCCCCAGCATTTT CASSPLMGLLNQPQHF
TRBJ2-7 TRBV7-7 TRBD2 - TGTGCTAGCAGGCCGAATCCGGGACTAGAGCAGTACTTC CASRPNPGLEQYF
TRBJ1-3 TRBV4-2 - medium-sized TGTGCCAGCAGCCAAGACCTTACCTCTGGAAACACCATATATTTT CASSQDLTSGNTIYF
TRBJ1-2 TRBV5-1 - - TGCGCCAGCAGTCCCGGGACATACTATGGCTACACCTTC CASSPGTYYGYTF
TRBJ2-1 TRBV5-6 - - TGTGCCAGCAGCTTAGGGGGAGACTCCTACAATGAGCAGTTCTTC CASSLGGDSYNEQFF
TRBJ2-5 TRBV15 TRBD2 - TGTGCCACCAGCAGAGAGGCTAGCGGGGAGACCCAGTACTTC CATSREASGETQYF
TRBJ1-2 TRBV5-5 - few TGTGCCAGCAGCCCGTTGGGTTTCGATGGCTACACCTTC CASSPLGFDGYTF
TRBJ2-1 TRBV4-3 TRBD1 - TGCGCCAGCAGCCAAGATTCCGGGACAGCACACTACAATGAGCAGTTCTTC CASSQDSGTAHYNEQFF
TRBJ2-7 TRBV7-9 - - TGTGCCAGCAGCTTCTTTGGGTACGAGCAGTACTTC CASSFFGYEQYF
TRBJ1-5 TRBV27 - few TGTGCCAGCAGTTTATCAGGGGAACAGCCCCAGCATTTT CASSLSGEQPQHF
TRBJ1-2 TRBV6-1 TRBD1 - TGTGCCAGCAGAGGACAGGGGTTAAACTATGGCTACACCTTC CASRGQGLNYGYTF
TRBJ2-1 TRBV27 - few TGTGCCAGCAGTTTATTAGGTGACTGGTTGCAGTTCTTC CASSLLGDWLQFF
TRBJ1-2 TRBV5-3 TRBD1 - TGTGCCACAAGAAAGACAGGGGGGTATGGCTACACCTTC CATRKTGGYGYTF
TRBJ2-7 TRBV4-3 - - TGCGCCAGCAGCCAAGTCGGCGGGTACGAGCAGTACTTC CASSQVGGYEQYF
TRBJ1-3 TRBV5-6 - few TGTGCCAGCAGCCGAGGCCTACTGTACTCTGGAAACACCATATATTTT CASSRGLLYSGNTIYF
TRBJ2-1 TRBV6-5 - few TGTGCCAGCAGTTTTGGAGCCTCCTACATTGAGCAGTTCTTC CASSFGASYIEQFF
TRBJ2-1 TRBV4-2 - - TGTGCCAGCAGCCAAGATCCGGGAGTTTTCTACAATGAGCAGTTCTTC CASSQDPGVFYNEQFF
TRBJ2-7 TRBV11-1 TRBD2 - TGTGCCAGCAGCTTCCCGGCGGGAGGCCTCTACGAGCAGTACTTC CASSFPAGGLYEQYF
TRBJ2-7 TRBV6-5 - medium-sized TGTGCCAGCAGTAACGGACCTGGGACCGAGCAGTACTTC CASSNGPGTEQYF
TRBJ1-2 TRBV5-1 - - TGCGCCAGCAGCGTTGCTGATAGCCTCTATGGCTACACCTTC CASSVADSLYGYTF
TRBJ2-1 TRBV5-1 - - TGCGCCAGCAGCTTGGATGACTACAATGAGCAGTTCTTC CASSLDDYNEQFF
TRBJ2-1 TRBV6-6 - - TGTGCCAGCAGTCCTCGGCGGTTTGGTTATGAGCAGTTCTTC CASSPRRFGYEQFF
TRBJ1-4 TRBV2 TRBD1 - TGTGCCAGCAGAGGGACAGGCTATGAAAAACTGTTTTTT CASRGTGYEKLFF
TRBJ1-2 TRBV19 - - TGTGCCAGTAGCCCCAAAGGTTGCTTC CASSPKGCF
TRBJ2-7 TRBV6-6 - once TGTGCCAGCTTTGGGACCGCTCGCGAGCAGTACTTC CASFGTAREQYF
TRBJ2-1 TRBV27 - medium-sized TGTGCCAGCAGTTTTGGGCAGGCGTACAATGAGCAGTTCTTC CASSFGQAYNEQFF
TRBJ2-3 TRBV28 TRBD2 - TGTGCCAGCAGCCTAGCGGAGAGCACAGATACGCAGTATTTT CASSLAESTDTQYF